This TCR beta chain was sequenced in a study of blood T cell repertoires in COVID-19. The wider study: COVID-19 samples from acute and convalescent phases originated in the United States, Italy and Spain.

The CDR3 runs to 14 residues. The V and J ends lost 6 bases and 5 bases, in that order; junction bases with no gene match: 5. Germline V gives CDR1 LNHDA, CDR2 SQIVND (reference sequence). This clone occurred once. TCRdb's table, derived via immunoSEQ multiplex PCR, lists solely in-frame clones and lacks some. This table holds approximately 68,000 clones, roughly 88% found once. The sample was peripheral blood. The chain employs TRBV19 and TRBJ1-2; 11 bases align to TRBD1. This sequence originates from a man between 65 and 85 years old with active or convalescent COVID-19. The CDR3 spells CASRQRDRGYGYTF. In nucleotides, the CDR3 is TGTGCCAGTAGACAACGGGACAGGGGGTATGGCTACACCTTC.